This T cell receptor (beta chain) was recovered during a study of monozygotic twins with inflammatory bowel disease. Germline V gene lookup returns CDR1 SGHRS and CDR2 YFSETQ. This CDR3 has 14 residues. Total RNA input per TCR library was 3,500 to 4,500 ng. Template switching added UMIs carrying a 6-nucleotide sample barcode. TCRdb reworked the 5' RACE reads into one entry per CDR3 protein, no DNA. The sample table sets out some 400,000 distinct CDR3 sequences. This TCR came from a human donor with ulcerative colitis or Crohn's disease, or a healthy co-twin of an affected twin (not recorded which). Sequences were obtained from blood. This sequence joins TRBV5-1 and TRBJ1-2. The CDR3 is CASSYQAANYGYTF.